This T cell receptor (beta chain) was sequenced in a study of lymphopenia after photon versus proton radiotherapy. The study's findings and limits: Relative stability marked proton patients; photon patients lost diversity and naive cells.

V lost 3 bases and J lost 5; bases outside the gene matches: 5. Germline CDR1 and CDR2: MGHRA and YSYEKL. This CDR3 comprises 14 residues. Data came from immunoSEQ multiplex PCR; TCRdb stores just in-frame clones and leaves some out. The table records around 64,000 clones, approximately 90% of them present only once. Details on this clone: Its cognate antigen is unknown.

The chain couples TRBV4-1 to TRBJ2-5; TRBD2 agrees at 8 bases. The TCR originated in a middle-aged woman with cholangiocarcinoma. The sequencing used peripheral blood, collected from a patient treated with photon-based radiotherapy. CDR3 coding DNA: TGCGCCAGCAGCCACCTTAGCGGGGTTGAGACCCAGTACTTC. Its protein product is CASSHLSGVETQYF.